The 8 T cell receptor beta chains in this list originate from one sample, sequenced in a study of blood T cell repertoires in COVID-19 (dated by TCRdb to between 2020 and 2021). The method was the immunoSEQ multiplex PCR assay. TCRdb obtained this table from immuneACCESS and retained in-frame rearrangements with V and J assigned. These tables miss some clones; where compared with another copy, unresolved V genes account for less than half of the shortfall, and the remainder is unexplained. The table for this sample lists 300,000 to 350,000 clones; about nine tenths of them were counted only once. The ten top clones hold around 9% of the sample. Sequenced: PBMCs or T cells enriched from blood (not recorded which). These receptors originate from a woman between 18 and 29 years old who had recovered from COVID-19.

This clone was picked up one time. The junction differs from germline at one of its ends, possibly a read error. This chain connects TRBV4-1 to TRBJ2-7; D ambiguous. The CDR3 contains 17 residues. Germline CDR1 reads MGHRA; CDR2 reads YSYEKL. The CDR3 sequence is CASSQVGRGSWNYEQYF. The CDR3 nucleotides read TGCGCCAGCAGTCAAGTCGGTCGAGGATCTTGGAACTACGAGCAGTACTTC.

In DNA form, the CDR3 reads TGTGCCAGCAGCTTCCCCCTTAGCGGGCGCCCCGTAACAGATACGCAGTATTTT. Its translation is CASSFPLSGRPVTDTQYF. The V call is TRBV7-9, the J call TRBJ2-3; 7 bases map to TRBD2. Germline CDR1 reads SEHNR; CDR2 reads FQNEAQ (reference sequence). V lost 3 bases to trimming and J lost 3 bases; unmatched junction nucleotides: 15. The CDR3 loop spans 18 amino acids. Together with reference TRBV7-9 and TRBJ2-3, the CDR3 gives the full variable domain: DTGVSQNPRHKITKRGQNVTFRCDPISEHNRLYWYRQTLGQGPEFLTYFQNEAQLEKSRLLSDRFSAERPKGSFSTLEIQRTEQGDSAMYLCASSFPLSGRPVTDTQYFGPGTRLTVL.

The rearrangement joins TRBV2 to TRBJ2-7; 16 bases align to TRBD2. The CDR3 has 18 residues. Trimming took 3 bases from V and 4 from J; bases not matched to a gene: 9. From germline, CDR1 is SNHLY and CDR2 FYNNEI. This CDR3 is CASSETGTSGRGPYEQYF. The CDR3 nucleotides are TGTGCCAGCAGTGAGACAGGGACTAGCGGGAGGGGGCCTTACGAGCAGTACTTC.

V usage is TRBV28 and J usage is TRBJ1-4; TRBD1 agrees at 9 bases. The CDR3 spans 17 residues. Germline V gene lookup returns CDR1 MDHEN and CDR2 SYDVKM. The V and J ends lost 5 bases and 3 bases, in that order; junction bases with no gene match: 10. The CDR3 spells CASSIDRGWDSNEKLFF. The CDR3 DNA follows: TGTGCCAGCAGTATTGACAGGGGGTGGGATTCTAATGAAAAACTGTTTTTT.

The chain combines TRBV7-2 with TRBJ1-6; maybe TRBD1 (5 bases). V was cut by 1 base and J by 1 base, with 11 bases left in between. Germline V lookup: CDR1 SGHTA, CDR2 FQGNSA. The CDR3 extends over 17 amino acids. The DNA of the CDR3 is TGTGCCAGCAGCTTAGTTGGGACTTCATCCTATAATTCACCCCTCCACTTT. Protein product: CASSLVGTSSYNSPLHF. Combining the CDR3 with reference TRBV7-2 and TRBJ1-6 gives the whole variable domain GAGVSQSPSNKVTEKGKDVELRCDPISGHTALYWYRQSLGQGLEFLIYFQGNSAPDKSGLPSDRFSAERTGGSVSTLTIQRTQQEDSAVYLCASSLVGTSSYNSPLHFGNGTRLTVT.

The V gene is TRBV6-6, the J gene TRBJ2-5, with no clear D. The CDR3 consists of 13 residues. Germline V gene lookup returns CDR1 MNHNY and CDR2 SVGAGI (reference sequence). Trimming cost V 0 bases and J 6 bases, with 8 bases left between them. The CDR3 nucleotides read TGTGCCAGCAGTTACTCCGCTACTCAGACCCAGTACTTC. Its translation is CASSYSATQTQYF.

The genes are TRBV5-1 and TRBJ2-3, with a tentative D call TRBD2 (7 bases). The V and J ends lost 2 bases and 6 bases respectively, with 13 bases between them. The CDR3 extends over 14 amino acids. Germline CDR1 is SGHRS and CDR2 is YFSETQ. The DNA of the CDR3 is TGCGCCAGCAGCTTCGGGGGGCCAATGGATACGCAGTATTTT. Translating gives CASSFGGPMDTQYF.

The chain couples TRBV4-3 to TRBJ2-3; 7 bases agree with TRBD2. With 1 base clipped from V and 2 bases from J, the junction kept 12 bases outside the gene matches. The germline gives CDR1 LGHNA, CDR2 YSLEER. The CDR3 covers 18 residues. CDR3 loop: CASSQGGFLAENTDTQYF. The CDR3 bases are TGCGCCAGCAGCCAAGGAGGGTTTCTAGCGGAGAACACAGATACGCAGTATTTT.